This T cell receptor beta chain was sequenced during a study of cytomegalovirus exposure and HLA in healthy donors. The overall study: It was reported in a later analysis that the 100 to 150 validation repertoires used the same platform as the 666 first-cohort repertoires.

This CDR3 is built from 15 residues. Germline trimming cut 2 bases from V and 2 bases from J; bases unmatched to any gene: 3. Germline lookup yields CDR1 MNHNY and CDR2 SVGAGI (reference sequence). Findings and caveats of the study: Researchers counted 164 TCR beta chains as cytomegalovirus-associated. A few CMV-associated chains were confirmed in vitro to be specific for CMV antigens. Usually a TCR sequence was rare, but some public TCRs were found in many donors.

Only in-frame clones appear in the TCRdb table, and some are missing; sequencing was by immunoSEQ multiplex PCR. Here the sample spans 150,000 to 200,000 clones, roughly 83% being singletons. As for this clone: The antigen is undetermined.

The receptor's source is a man younger than 45 in good health and CMV-seropositive. Sequenced input: PBMCs. The rearrangement uses TRBV6-6 and TRBJ2-7, with TRBD2 matching 10 bases. The CDR3 reads CASSYHSGGTYEQYF. CDR3 bases: TGTGCCAGCAGTTACCATAGCGGGGGGACCTACGAGCAGTACTTC.